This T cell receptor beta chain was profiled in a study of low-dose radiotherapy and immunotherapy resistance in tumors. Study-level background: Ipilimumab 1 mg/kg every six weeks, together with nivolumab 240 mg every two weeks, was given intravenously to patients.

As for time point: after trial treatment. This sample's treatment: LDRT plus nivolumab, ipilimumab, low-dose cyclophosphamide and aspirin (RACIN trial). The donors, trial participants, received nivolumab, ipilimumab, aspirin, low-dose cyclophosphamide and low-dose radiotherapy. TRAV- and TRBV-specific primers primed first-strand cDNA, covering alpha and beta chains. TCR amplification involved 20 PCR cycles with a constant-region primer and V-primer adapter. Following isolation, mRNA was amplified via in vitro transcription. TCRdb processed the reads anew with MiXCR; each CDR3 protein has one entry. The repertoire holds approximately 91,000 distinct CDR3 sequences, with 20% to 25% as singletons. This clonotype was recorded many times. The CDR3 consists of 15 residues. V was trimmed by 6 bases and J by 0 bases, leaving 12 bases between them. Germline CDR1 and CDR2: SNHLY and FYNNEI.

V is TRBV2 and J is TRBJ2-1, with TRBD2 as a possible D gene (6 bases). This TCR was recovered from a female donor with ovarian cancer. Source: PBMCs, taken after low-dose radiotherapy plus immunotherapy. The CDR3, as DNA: TGTGCCAGCAGCCTCCGGGGGAGCTCCTACAATGAGCAGTTCTTC. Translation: CASSLRGSSYNEQFF.